Each of the 24 T cell receptor beta chains below was sequenced from the same sample in a study of T cells after yellow fever vaccination. TCRdb re-called the 5' RACE reads through MiXCR, storing one row per CDR3 protein. The profile covers over 70,000 distinct CDR3 sequences, with about 7.7% appearing a single time and around 45% taken by the ten largest. Source: CD8+ T cells sorted from PBMCs, taken on the day of the yellow fever booster vaccination. These receptors originate from a young man who received the YFV17D yellow fever vaccine.

This clonotype was picked up many times. This sequence joins TRBV9 and TRBJ2-1; possibly TRBD2 for D (6 bases). The CDR3 totals 15 residues. Trimming removed 4 bases at V and 6 bases at J, with 17 bases between. Germline CDR1 is SGDLS and CDR2 is YYNGEE. The CDR3 coding sequence is TGTGCCAGCAGCCCCGAGCTGGGGGGAGGCAATGAGCAGTTCTTC. Protein product: CASSPELGGGNEQFF. The whole variable domain, filled in from reference TRBV9 and TRBJ2-1, reads DSGVTQTPKHLITATGQRVTLRCSPRSGDLSVYWYQQSLDQGLQFLIQYYNGEERAKGNILERFSAQQFPDLHSELNLSSLELGDSALYFCASSPELGGGNEQFFGPGTRLTVL.

This clonotype was observed many times. The rearrangement links TRBV21-1 to TRBJ1-1; the table calls TRBD1, which could not be checked here. TRBV21-1 counts as a pseudogene. This CDR3 is built from 15 residues. The CDR3 loop reads CASRAGGRMNTEAFF. The CDR3 DNA reads as TGTGCCAGCAGGGCCGGGGGCAGAATGAACACTGAAGCTTTCTTT.

This clonotype was detected ten times or more. This sequence joins TRBV16 and TRBJ2-3, with D tentatively TRBD2 (7 bases). Germline V gene sequence: CDR1 KGHSY, CDR2 FQNENV. With 4 bases removed from V and 12 bases from J, the gap between germline ends came to 20 bases. This CDR3 spans 14 amino acids. CDR3 nucleotides: TGTGCCAGCAGCCCCGCGGGGGCCTCCGACTACCAGTATTTT. Translation gives CASSPAGASDYQYF.

This chain joins TRBV7-9 and TRBJ2-1; D not resolved. The CDR3 loop spans 13 amino acids. V lost 5 bases, J lost 4 bases, and 9 bases lay in between. CDR1 and CDR2 from the germline V gene are SEHNR and FQNEAQ (reference sequence). The CDR3 DNA is TGTGCCAGCAGCCCTCCCCTATACAATGAGCAGTTCTTC. This gives the protein CASSPPLYNEQFF.

This clonotype was observed a few times. This chain uses TRBV29-1 with TRBJ2-4, with D unresolved. Trimming shortened V by 6 bases and J by 6 bases, and 9 bases separated the two germline ends. CDR1 SQVTM and CDR2 ANQGSEA come from the germline V gene. The length of the CDR3 is 11 residues. In nucleotides, the CDR3 is TGCAGCGTGCCGGCTGGAAACATTCAGTACTTC. Translating gives CSVPAGNIQYF.

This clonotype was observed many times. This chain joins TRBV2 and TRBJ1-1; 9 bases are a match to TRBD1. The trim removed 3 bases at V and 5 bases at J, leaving 1 base unmatched. The CDR3 length is 13 residues. In germline, CDR1 is SNHLY, CDR2 FYNNEI. CDR3 DNA: TGTGCCAGCAGTGACGGACAGGGGACTGAAGCTTTCTTT. Protein sequence: CASSDGQGTEAFF.

In this sample, this clonotype turned up a few times. This chain connects TRBV10-3 to TRBJ2-5; the D gene is possibly TRBD1 (8 bases). Trimming cost V 2 bases and J 5 bases, with 15 bases left between them. Germline assignment: CDR1 ENHRY and CDR2 SYGVKD. CDR3 length equals 15 residues. The DNA of the CDR3 is TGTGCCATCAGTGAGGCACTACAGGGGGGGGAGACCCAGTACTTC. As protein: CAISEALQGGETQYF.

This clonotype has a count of ten or more. This chain joins TRBV5-6 and TRBJ2-1, with a weak D call TRBD2 (7 bases). Germline V gene data show CDR1 as SGHDT and CDR2 as YYEEEE. The CDR3 contains 16 residues. Between the trimmed V and J ends, which lost 10 bases and 1 base, there was a span of 21 bases. The CDR3 spells CAGTGGGSWSYNEQFF. The CDR3 DNA reads as TGTGCCGGCACTGGGGGCGGGAGTTGGTCCTACAATGAGCAGTTCTTC.

This clonotype was seen at least ten times. The CDR3: CSARRLGGHQYF. The CDR3 DNA reads as TGCAGTGCTAGGCGGTTGGGGGGACACCAGTACTTC. This chain uses TRBV20-1 with TRBJ2-7, with D perhaps assigned TRBD1 or TRBD2 (6 bases each). The CDR3 loop spans 12 amino acids. With 3 bases removed from V and 10 bases from J, the gap between germline ends came to 16 bases. Germline CDR1 is DFQATT and CDR2 is SNEGSKA (reference sequence).

Only a few counts were recorded for this clonotype. The chain joins TRBV16 to TRBJ1-1; D unresolved. V lost 2 bases and J 4 bases, leaving 11 bases between the germline ends. In germline, CDR1 is KGHSY, CDR2 FQNENV. This CDR3 contains 14 residues. The CDR3 DNA is TGTGCCAGCAGCCAACCCCCGGTAGGCACTGAAGCTTTCTTT. Protein: CASSQPPVGTEAFF.

The rearrangement uses TRBV6-1 and TRBJ2-1; D perhaps matches TRBD2 (5 bases). The CDR3 covers 13 residues. CDR1 is MNHNS, CDR2 SASEGT, per germline. V lost 6 bases, J lost 6 bases, and 12 bases lay in between. The CDR3 loop is CASSPNRGNEQFF. The CDR3 nucleotides are TGTGCCAGCAGCCCGAACCGGGGCAATGAGCAGTTCTTC.

This clonotype showed up many times. The gene calls are TRBV4-3 and TRBJ1-6; possible D gene TRBD1, 5 bases. V lost 2 bases and J lost 5, with 10 bases in between. Looked up from germline, CDR1 is LGHNA and CDR2 is YSLEER. The CDR3 loop spans 15 amino acids. The CDR3 sequence: CASSQSGTDNSPLHF. CDR3 coding DNA: TGCGCCAGCAGCCAATCCGGGACGGATAATTCACCCCTCCACTTT.

This clonotype has a handful of counts. The chain is built from TRBV4-1 and TRBJ2-6; TRBD1 agrees at 10 bases. V gave up 8 bases and J gave up 3 bases; unmatched junction bases: 4. Germline lookup yields CDR1 MGHRA and CDR2 YSYEKL. The length of the CDR3 is 15 residues. In nucleotides, the CDR3 is TGCGCCAGCGGACAGGGGGTTTATGGGGCCAACGTCCTGACTTTC. Translated: CASGQGVYGANVLTF.

This clonotype was detected only a few times. V and J are TRBV7-2 and TRBJ1-1; no reliable D call. Germline V CDR1 and CDR2: SGHTA, FQGNSA. Trimming cost V 1 base and J 3 bases, with 6 bases left between them. The CDR3 loop spans 13 amino acids. CDR3: CASSLEVYTEAFF. The DNA of the CDR3 is TGTGCCAGCAGCTTAGAGGTCTACACTGAAGCTTTCTTT.

The chain uses TRBV28 and TRBJ2-1; no clear D. Trimming stripped 5 bases from V and 10 bases from J, with 15 bases between. CDR1 and CDR2 (germline): MDHEN, SYDVKM. CDR3 length: 13 residues. The CDR3, as DNA: TGTGCCAGCAGTCTATCCTCTCTTGAGGAGCAGTTCTTC. As protein: CASSLSSLEEQFF. The whole variable domain, remainder taken from reference TRBV28 and TRBJ2-1, is DVKVTQSSRYLVKRTGEKVFLECVQDMDHENMFWYRQDPGLGLRLIYFSYDVKMKEKGDIPEGYSVSREKKERFSLILESASTNQTSMYLCASSLSSLEEQFFGPGTRLTVL.

Ten or more counts support this clonotype. The V and J genes are TRBV29-1 and TRBJ2-7; 7 nucleotides line up with TRBD2. Trimming took 4 bases from V and 0 from J; bases not matched to a gene: 3. This CDR3 region has 13 residues. Germline CDR1 is SQVTM and CDR2 is ANQGSEA. The CDR3 region has the DNA TGCAGCGTTGGGGGGGGAAACTCCTACGAGCAGTACTTC. It codes for CSVGGGNSYEQYF.

This chain joins TRBV5-1 and TRBJ2-7; D uncertain. Trimming cost V 0 bases and J 7 bases, with 11 bases left between them. From germline, CDR1 is SGHRS and CDR2 YFSETQ. This CDR3 contains 13 residues. The DNA for the CDR3 is TGCGCCAGCAGCTTGGGTGGAGCCTTGGAGCAGTACTTC. Its protein is CASSLGGALEQYF.

This clonotype has at least ten counts. V gene TRBV11-2 combines with J gene TRBJ2-7; TRBD1 matches 9 bases. Germline V gene sequence: CDR1 SGHAT, CDR2 FQNNGV. This CDR3 is 14 amino acids long. Losses at the gene ends were 4 bases for V and 3 bases for J; bases not matched to a gene: 4. The CDR3 spells CASSSPGQGYEQYF. The CDR3 region has the DNA TGTGCCAGCAGCTCGCCGGGACAGGGCTACGAGCAGTACTTC.

This chain uses TRBV20-1 with TRBJ2-7; 10 bases map to TRBD2. Germline values: CDR1 DFQATT, CDR2 SNEGSKA (reference sequence). V shed 6 bases and J 5 bases; nucleotides not matched to a gene: 10. This CDR3 contains 14 residues. This CDR3 reads CSAKASGRADEQYF. DNA for the CDR3: TGCAGTGCCAAGGCGAGCGGGAGGGCCGACGAGCAGTACTTC.

The chain carries TRBV27 and TRBJ2-3, with a weak D call TRBD2 (5 bases). The ends were cut back, 5 bases at V and 8 bases at J, with 11 bases in the middle. Germline CDR1 reads MNHEY; CDR2 reads SMNVEV (reference sequence). This CDR3 is built from 12 residues. CDR3 bases: TGTGCCAGCAGTCCATACGGGGTTACGCAGTATTTT. Its protein product is CASSPYGVTQYF.

This clonotype showed up many times. The rearrangement joins TRBV10-3 to TRBJ1-1, with D uncertain. The CDR3 runs to 12 residues. Germline V gives CDR1 ENHRY, CDR2 SYGVKD. V was shortened by 4 bases and J by 6 bases, with 9 bases between the two germline ends. The DNA for the CDR3 is TGTGCCATCAGTGGGGAAGACCCTGAAGCTTTCTTT. It encodes CAISGEDPEAFF.

At least ten counts were recorded for this clonotype. V usage is TRBV6-4 and J usage is TRBJ2-3, with a weak D call TRBD2 (5 bases). The V gene's germline CDR1 is MRHNA and CDR2 SNTAGT. The CDR3 sequence is 15 residues long. V was trimmed by 0 bases and J by 2 bases, leaving 9 bases between them. The CDR3 DNA is TGTGCCAGCAGTGACTCCCCAGCGGCCACAGATACGCAGTATTTT. This translates into CASSDSPAATDTQYF.

This rearrangement joins TRBV9 to TRBJ1-1, with a weak D call TRBD1 (6 bases). V was pared by 5 bases and J by 1 base, with 9 bases between. CDR3 length equals 13 residues. The germline V gene has CDR1 SGDLS and CDR2 YYNGEE. The chain's CDR3 is CASREGENTEAFF. In DNA, the CDR3 is TGTGCCAGCAGAGAGGGGGAGAACACTGAAGCTTTCTTT.

A few counts support this clonotype. J is TRBJ2-1 and V is TRBV29-1; D is perhaps TRBD1 (6 bases). The V and J ends lost 6 bases and 8 bases respectively, with 20 bases between them. Germline-derived CDR1 and CDR2 are SQVTM and ANQGSEA. The CDR3 runs to 14 residues. The CDR3 loop is CSVSGTGTPHEQFF. The CDR3 DNA reads as TGCAGCGTATCCGGTACAGGGACACCCCATGAGCAGTTCTTC.